This T cell receptor (beta chain) derives from a study of blood T cell repertoires in COVID-19. The CDR3 is 13 residues long. Trimming left V 2 bases short and J 3 bases short, with 8 bases between. Germline CDR1 is SGHTS and CDR2 is YDEGEE. In the source study's methods: Reference gene primer amplification gave estimated nucleated cell counts. Some clones are missing from TCRdb's copy, which holds only in-frame ones; the method was immunoSEQ multiplex PCR. That table is the source of V, J and clone size, and D and trimming were worked out from the DNA. The sample yields 200,000 to 300,000 clones, 84% seen once.

The sample taken for sequencing was peripheral blood. The chain recombines TRBV5-8 with TRBJ1-2, with D tentatively TRBD1 (5 bases). The source of this sequence is a human donor in a cohort sampled during active COVID-19. In DNA, the CDR3 is TGTGCCAGCAGCTTTGACAGCTACTATGGCTACACCTTC. It yields the protein CASSFDSYYGYTF. The variable domain in full, with the rest retrieved from reference TRBV5-8 and TRBJ1-2, is EAGVTQSPTHLIKTRGQQATLRCSPISGHTSVYWYQQALGLGLQFLLWYDEGEERNRGNFPPRFSGRQFPNYSSELNVNALELEDSALYLCASSFDSYYGYTFGSGTRLTVV.